This TCR beta chain emerged from a study of sequential checkpoint blockade in melanoma. Study in general: Each arm's sequence ended with maintenance nivolumab.

This CDR3 is built from 12 residues. Germline values: CDR1 MNHEY, CDR2 SVGAGI. V lost 6 bases and J lost 2, with 8 bases in between. Treatment denoted: randomized to nivolumab then ipilimumab (arm A) or the reverse (arm B). This clone was picked up one time. Repertoires were generated with immunoSEQ multiplex PCR, while TCRdb's copy carries only in-frame clones and drops some. The sample contains 25,000 to 35,000 clones, approximately 86% of which appear only once. The chain carries TRBV6-5 and TRBJ2-7; possible D gene TRBD2, 5 bases. This sequence was found in a human donor with melanoma. Sequences were derived from CD8+ T cells sorted from blood (inferred from file names), sampled from a patient given nivolumab and ipilimumab in sequence. The CDR3 sequence: CASRDSPYEQYF. CDR3 bases: TGTGCCAGCAGGGACTCCCCCTACGAGCAGTACTTC.